This T cell receptor beta chain was identified in a study of T cells after yellow fever vaccination (dated by TCRdb to between 2018 and 2021). The study in broad terms: Libraries from fractions with low cell numbers were prepared with the SMART-Seq v4 Ultra Low Input RNA kit. To track T-cell clones before and after primary and booster YFV17D yellow fever vaccination, bulk TCR alpha and beta repertoires were sequenced longitudinally. Two healthy male donors, one aged 18 to 29 and one aged 30 to 40 years, made up the cohort. Blood was drawn at multiple timepoints before and after primary and secondary immunization, with bulk PBMC replicates and cell subsets isolated.

The treatment or condition label corresponds to: live attenuated yellow fever vaccine strain. PBMCs were isolated from peripheral blood using a standard Ficoll-Paque protocol. Dynabeads CD4 and CD8 positive selection kits were used to isolate the CD4 and CD8 T-cell fractions. TriZol was used to extract RNA from bulk PBMCs, CD4 and CD8 fractions, and dextramer-positive and dextramer-negative fractions. Results the study describes overall, beyond this receptor: The secondary T-cell response was weaker than the primary response but faster, peaking on day 5 instead of day 15. Only a couple of donors were included in the study, so the extent to which the findings can be generalized is limited. Computational filtering was needed because FACS-sorted repertoires could contain abundant contaminating clonotypes from the bulk population. A small share of clonotypes occurred in both CD4 and CD8 compartments, likely arising from convergent recombination. After the booster, most clones that had expanded after primary vaccination were detected again (around 96% of CD4 and under 90% of CD8), suggesting broad maintenance of memory.

Data came from an Illumina NovaSeq 6000. Synthesis of TCR cDNA relied on 5'RACE template switching, a step that introduced a universal primer site along with unique molecular identifiers. cDNA synthesis was primed from both the TCR alpha and TCR beta constant segments. Library amplification used two PCR steps, and the second PCR step added sample barcodes and sequencing adapters. Sequencing of the libraries was done on either Illumina HiSeq 2500 (2x100 bp) or NovaSeq (2x150 bp). The study's processing was this. MIGEC handled demultiplexing of reads and collapsing into UMI consensus sequences, while MiXCR performed V(D)J alignment. Vaccine-responding clonotypes were identified with edgeR using replicate PBMC samples, with FDR below 0.01 and a log2 fold change above 5 up to day 15 being required. Bulk clonotypes were assigned CD4 or CD8 identity according to which sequenced CD4 or CD8 repertoire held them at higher abundance. TCRdb handled the public reads itself, with Q25 trimming in fastp and clone calling in MiXCR, and kept productive beta chains. Duplicate CDR3 protein sequences are folded into a single record with the most common DNA and genes. The V and J calls and clone size are TCRdb's, not the authors'. This sample holds approximately 260,000 distinct CDR3 sequences; 5.2% were observed only once. Roughly 3.4% of the sample is taken by the ten largest.

There are 15 amino acids in the CDR3, from cysteine to phenylalanine inclusive. Only the CDR3 DNA stays, 45 bases, in frame from base 1. V gives up 6 bases and J gives up 8 bases, and the segment between their germline ends measures 19 bases. CDR1 and CDR2 are read off the germline V gene as MGHRA and YSYEKL. This clonotype occurred many times. There is no known antigen for this receptor. No much larger clonotype is one base removed from it; base qualities were not supplied. The rearrangement combines TRBV4-1 with TRBJ1-4, with a tentative D gene TRBD1 over 5 matching bases. The sample consisted of CD4+ T cells sorted from PBMCs, taken on the day of the yellow fever booster vaccination. This TCR was recovered from a young man who received the YFV17D yellow fever vaccine. The CDR3 is CASRPQWGKEEKLFF. The bases are TGCGCCAGCAGACCGCAATGGGGGAAGGAAGAAAAACTGTTTTTT.